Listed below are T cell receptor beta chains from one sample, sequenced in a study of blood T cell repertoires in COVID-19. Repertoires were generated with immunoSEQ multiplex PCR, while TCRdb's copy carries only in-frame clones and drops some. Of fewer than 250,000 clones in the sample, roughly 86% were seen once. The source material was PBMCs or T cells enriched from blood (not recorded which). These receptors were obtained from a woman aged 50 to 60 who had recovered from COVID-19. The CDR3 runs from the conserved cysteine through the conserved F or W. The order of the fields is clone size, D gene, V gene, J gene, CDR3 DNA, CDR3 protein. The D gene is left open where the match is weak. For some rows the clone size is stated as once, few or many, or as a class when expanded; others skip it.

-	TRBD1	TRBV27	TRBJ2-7	TGTGCCACCTCCGGGACAGTGGATAGGGAGCAGTACTTC	CATSGTVDREQYF
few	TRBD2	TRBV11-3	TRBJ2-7	TGTGCCAGCAGCTTAGATCACCCACTAGCGGGGGATAACTACGAGCAGTACTTC	CASSLDHPLAGDNYEQYF
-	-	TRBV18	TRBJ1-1	TGTGCCAGCTCGGGGGGAGTAAACACTGAAGCTTTCTTT	CASSGGVNTEAFF
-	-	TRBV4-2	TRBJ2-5	TGTGCCAGCAGCCAGGCCGGAGATCAAGAGACCCAGTACTTC	CASSQAGDQETQYF
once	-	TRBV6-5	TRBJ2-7	TGTGCCAGCAGTTGGGGCGGGGCGATCTACGAGCAGTACTTC	CASSWGGAIYEQYF
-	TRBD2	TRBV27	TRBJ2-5	TGTGCCAGCAGGCCAGGGACTAGCGGGGAGGGTTTCCAAGAGACCCAGTACTTC	CASRPGTSGEGFQETQYF
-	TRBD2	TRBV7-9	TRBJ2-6	TGTGCCAGCCGATCCTCCGGGACTATTAATCCGGGCGGGGCCAACGTCCTGACTTTC	CASRSSGTINPGGANVLTF
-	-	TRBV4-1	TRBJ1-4	TGCGCCAGCAGCCAAGGGCCTGAGACAAGGGAAAAACTGTTTTTT	CASSQGPETREKLFF
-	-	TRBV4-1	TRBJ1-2	TGCGCCAGCAGCCAAGGCGGTGATGGCGGCTATGGCTACACCTTC	CASSQGGDGGYGYTF
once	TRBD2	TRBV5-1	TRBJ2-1	TGCGCCAGCAGCGCCTGGACTAGCGGGGGGGACAATGAGCAGTTCTTC	CASSAWTSGGDNEQFF
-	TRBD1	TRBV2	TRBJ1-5	TGTGCCAGCAGTGAAGCAGGCACAGGGGGCTACAATCAGCCCCAGCATTTT	CASSEAGTGGYNQPQHF
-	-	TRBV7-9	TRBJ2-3	TGTGCCAGCAGCTTAGTGGCAGGGACAGATACGCAGTATTTT	CASSLVAGTDTQYF
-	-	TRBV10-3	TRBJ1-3	TGTGCCATCAGTGGTCTGGTTTCGGGCTCTGGAAACACCATATATTTT	CAISGLVSGSGNTIYF
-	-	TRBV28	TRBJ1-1	TGTGCCAGCAGTTCCGCCGCGCGGGGCGCCTTACGCGGCACTGAAGCTTTCTTT	CASSSAARGALRGTEAFF
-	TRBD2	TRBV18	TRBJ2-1	TGTGCCAGCTCACCACAGACTAGCGGGAGTTACAATGAGCAGTTCTTC	CASSPQTSGSYNEQFF
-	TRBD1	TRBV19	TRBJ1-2	TGTGCCAGTAGTATTCGGACAGGGCGTTCTTCAAGCTACACCTTC	CASSIRTGRSSSYTF
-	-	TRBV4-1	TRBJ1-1	TGCGCCAGCAGGGGGGGTGGCCCTGAAGCTTTCTTT	CASRGGGPEAFF
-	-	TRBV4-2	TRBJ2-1	TGTGCCAGCAGTGCCGACGGGAGCAATGAGCAGTTCTTC	CASSADGSNEQFF
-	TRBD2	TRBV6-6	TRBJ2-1	TGTGCCAGCAGTTACACGGGACTAGCGGAGTACAATGAGCAGTTCTTC	CASSYTGLAEYNEQFF
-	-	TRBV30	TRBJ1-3	TGTGCCTGGAGGAGCCTCTCTGGAAACACCATATATTTT	CAWRSLSGNTIYF
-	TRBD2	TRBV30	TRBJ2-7	TGTGCCTGGGATAGCGGGGGGTTTTACGAGCAGTACTTC	CAWDSGGFYEQYF
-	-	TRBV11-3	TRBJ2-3	TGTGCCAGCAGCTCACCAGGGCCCTCCGTAACGCAGTATTTT	CASSSPGPSVTQYF
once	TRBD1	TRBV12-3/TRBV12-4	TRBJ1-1	TGTGCCAGCAGTTTAGTGACAGGGGCTGAAGCTTTCTTT	CASSLVTGAEAFF
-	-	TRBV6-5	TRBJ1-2	TGTGCCAGCAGGCTCGGGGGGTTAGCTAACTATGGCTACACCTTC	CASRLGGLANYGYTF